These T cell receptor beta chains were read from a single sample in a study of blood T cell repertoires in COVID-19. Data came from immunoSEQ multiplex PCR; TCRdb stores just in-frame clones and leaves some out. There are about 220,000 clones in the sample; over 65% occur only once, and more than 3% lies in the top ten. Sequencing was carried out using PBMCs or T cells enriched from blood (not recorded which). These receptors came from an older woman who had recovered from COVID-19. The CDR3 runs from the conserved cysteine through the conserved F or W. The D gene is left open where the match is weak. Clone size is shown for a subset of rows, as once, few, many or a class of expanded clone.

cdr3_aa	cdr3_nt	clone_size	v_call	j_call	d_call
CASSFSSRETQYF	TGTGCCAGCAGCTTTTCTAGCCGGGAGACCCAGTACTTC	.	TRBV7-6	TRBJ2-5	.
CASSSGQGQGYTF	TGTGCCAGCAGCAGTGGACAGGGGCAGGGCTACACCTTC	once	TRBV11-3	TRBJ1-2	TRBD1
CASSLDGRAADTQYF	TGTGCCAGCAGCTTAGACGGGAGGGCCGCAGATACGCAGTATTTT	.	TRBV7-2	TRBJ2-3	TRBD2
CASSRDRRETQYF	TGCGCCAGCAGTCGGGACAGGCGAGAGACCCAGTACTTC	.	TRBV4-3	TRBJ2-5	TRBD1
CASSTKLATHSNQPQHF	TGTGCCAGTAGTACAAAATTAGCGACCCATAGCAATCAGCCCCAGCATTTT	.	TRBV19	TRBJ1-5	.
CASSPVDSSTDTQYF	TGTGCCAGCAGCCCTGTGGACAGCAGCACAGATACGCAGTATTTT	.	TRBV27	TRBJ2-3	.
CASSPSSRGELFF	TGTGCCAGCAGCCCGAGTTCCCGGGGGGAGCTGTTTTTT	.	TRBV11-2	TRBJ2-2	.
CASSPYGTRSYEQYF	TGCGCCAGCAGCCCTTACGGGACTAGGTCCTACGAGCAGTACTTC	few	TRBV4-1	TRBJ2-7	TRBD2
CASKGETQYF	TGTGCCAGCAAGGGGGAGACCCAGTACTTC	.	TRBV27	TRBJ2-5	.
CATSRMTGRPEAFF	TGTGCCACCAGCAGAATGACAGGGAGGCCTGAAGCTTTCTTT	.	TRBV15	TRBJ1-1	TRBD1
CASSFVADRFTNYGYTF	TGTGCCAGCAGCTTCGTGGCAGACAGGTTCACTAACTATGGCTACACCTTC	.	TRBV7-9	TRBJ1-2	.
CASANGIEGDTQYF	TGTGCCAGCGCAAATGGGATCGAGGGAGATACGCAGTATTTT	.	TRBV18	TRBJ2-3	.
CASSQGYSIGLHF	TGTGCCAGCAGCCAAGGGTACTCGATCGGCCTCCACTTT	.	TRBV3-1/TRBV3-2	TRBJ1-6	.
CASSLGPGSGYTF	TGTGCCAGCAGCTTAGGTCCGGGGAGTGGCTACACCTTC	.	TRBV11-2	TRBJ1-2	.
CASGPRLAALGTDTQYF	TGTGCTAGTGGTCCCCGACTAGCGGCCCTCGGCACAGATACGCAGTATTTT	.	TRBV12-5	TRBJ2-3	TRBD2
CASSLLAGAQETQYF	TGCGCCAGCAGCTTACTAGCGGGGGCTCAAGAGACCCAGTACTTC	.	TRBV5-1	TRBJ2-5	TRBD2
CASSPREGRTGELFF	TGTGCCAGCAGCCCTCGTGAGGGCAGGACCGGGGAGCTGTTTTTT	.	TRBV7-2	TRBJ2-2	.
CATSTPDSYEQYF	TGTGCCACCAGCACCCCGGACAGCTACGAGCAGTACTTC	.	TRBV15	TRBJ2-7	.
CASGTGDSYEQYF	TGTGCTAGTGGTACTGGGGACAGCTACGAGCAGTACTTC	.	TRBV12-5	TRBJ2-7	TRBD1
CASSLGAGSEQYF	TGTGCCAGTAGCCTTGGTGCCGGGAGCGAGCAGTACTTC	.	TRBV19	TRBJ2-7	.
CASSPFQGTSYGYTF	TGTGCCAGCAGTCCCTTCCAGGGAACTTCTTATGGCTACACCTTC	few	TRBV2	TRBJ1-2	.
CASSLTSGANYTF	TGTGCCAGCAGCTTAACGTCAGGGGCAAACTACACCTTC	.	TRBV7-3	TRBJ1-2	.
CASSQELAGGRSYEQYF	TGTGCCAGCAGCCAAGAGTTAGCGGGGGGCCGTTCGTACGAGCAGTACTTC	few	TRBV4-2	TRBJ2-7	TRBD2
CASRLTGELFF	TGTGCCAGCCGACTCACCGGGGAGCTGTTTTTT	.	TRBV3-1/TRBV3-2	TRBJ2-2	.
CASSLAHNNQETQYF	TGTGCCAGCAGCTTAGCGCACAACAACCAAGAGACCCAGTACTTC	.	TRBV7-6	TRBJ2-5	.
CASSPPGTTSTDTQYF	TGTGCCAGCAGCCCGCCTGGGACTACGAGCACAGATACGCAGTATTTT	.	TRBV14	TRBJ2-3	TRBD2
CSVDKDIDYGYTF	TGCAGCGTCGATAAGGACATAGACTATGGCTACACCTTC	.	TRBV29-1	TRBJ1-2	.
CASSQDRGDTQYF	TGTGCCAGCAGCCAAGATAGGGGTGATACGCAGTATTTT	.	TRBV4-2	TRBJ2-3	.
CASSLAGDGLDTQYF	TGTGCCAGCAGCTTGGCGGGGGACGGCTTAGATACGCAGTATTTT	.	TRBV5-4	TRBJ2-3	.
CASSPPDRVTYGYTF	TGTGCCAGCTCACCACCGGACAGGGTCACCTATGGCTACACCTTC	once	TRBV18	TRBJ1-2	TRBD1
CASSLERGEQYF	TGTGCCAGCAGTTTGGAGCGTGGGGAGCAGTACTTC	.	TRBV6-6	TRBJ2-7	.
CASSPPGLAGSTDTQYF	TGCGCCAGCAGCCCGCCGGGACTAGCGGGTAGCACAGATACGCAGTATTTT	.	TRBV5-1	TRBJ2-3	TRBD2
CSVRDRGLYDEAFF	TGCAGCGTCCGCGACAGGGGGCTGTATGATGAAGCTTTCTTT	.	TRBV29-1	TRBJ1-1	TRBD1
CAISGGDQGYEQYF	TGTGCCATCAGTGGAGGAGACCAGGGATACGAGCAGTACTTC	.	TRBV10-3	TRBJ2-7	.
CASSSRGKETQYF	TGCGCCAGCAGTTCCAGGGGGAAAGAGACCCAGTACTTC	.	TRBV5-1	TRBJ2-5	TRBD1
CASSFSKRSTDTQYF	TGTGCCAGCAGCTTTTCTAAGCGGAGCACAGATACGCAGTATTTT	.	TRBV7-2	TRBJ2-3	.
CASSSGLSTGELFF	TGCGCCAGCAGCTCCGGACTGAGCACCGGGGAGCTGTTTTTT	.	TRBV5-1	TRBJ2-2	.
CASSLQGWNTGELFF	TGTGCCAGCAGCTTGCAGGGTTGGAACACCGGGGAGCTGTTTTTT	.	TRBV5-5	TRBJ2-2	.
CAISESQGAGDTQYF	TGTGCCATCAGTGAGTCGCAGGGGGCGGGAGATACGCAGTATTTT	.	TRBV10-3	TRBJ2-3	TRBD1
CASSVGTGRQETQYF	TGTGCCAGCAGCGTCGGGACAGGGAGGCAAGAGACCCAGTACTTC	.	TRBV9	TRBJ2-5	TRBD1
CASSLSPSQETQYF	TGTGCCAGCAGCTTGTCCCCTAGCCAAGAGACCCAGTACTTC	.	TRBV5-8	TRBJ2-5	.
CAWDAGGLAFF	TGTGCCTGGGATGCAGGGGGCTTAGCTTTCTTT	.	TRBV30	TRBJ1-1	TRBD1
CASSTGQGAAGYTF	TGCGCCAGCAGCACGGGACAGGGGGCGGCTGGCTACACCTTC	.	TRBV5-1	TRBJ1-2	TRBD1
CASTDGLGEQFF	TGTGCCAGCACCGACGGGTTGGGTGAGCAGTTCTTC	.	TRBV6-5	TRBJ2-1	.